This T cell receptor beta chain came from a study of blood T cell repertoires in COVID-19. As for the study in general: From the United States, Italy and Spain came samples of acute and convalescent COVID-19.

Authors' data handling: Nucleated cell counts were estimated from reference gene primer amplification. TCRdb's copy holds only in-frame clones and misses some; the assay was immunoSEQ multiplex PCR. V and J calls and clone size are given by that table; D and trimming were obtained from the DNA. The sample has under 200,000 clones, 80% to 90% seen once. The CDR3 totals 16 residues. Per germline, CDR1 SQVTM and CDR2 ANQGSEA. With 6 bases removed from V and 7 bases from J, the gap between germline ends came to 27 bases. During active infection, Seattle patients enrolled and were then monitored through disease.

This clonotype originated in an older woman with COVID-19, enrolled during active disease. The V gene is TRBV29-1, the J gene TRBJ1-2; possibly TRBD1 for D (6 bases). The sequencing input was peripheral blood. CDR3 protein: CSVVQPSGSIGGGYTF. CDR3 DNA: TGCAGCGTCGTCCAACCCTCAGGCTCAATAGGGGGTGGCTACACCTTC.